These T cell receptor beta chains were read from a single sample in a study of cytomegalovirus exposure and HLA in healthy donors. Data came from immunoSEQ multiplex PCR; TCRdb stores just in-frame clones and leaves some out. The sample carries over 80,000 clones, about four fifths recorded once. What was sequenced was PBMCs. Source of these receptors: a man between 40 and 49 years old in good health and CMV-seropositive. The CDR3 runs from the conserved cysteine through the conserved F or W. The D gene is left open where the match is weak. A clone size is listed for some rows: how often the clone was seen (once, few, many), or a class if it is expanded.

J,size,V,D,DNA,CDR3
TRBJ2-6,few,TRBV4-2,.,TGTGCCAGCAGCCAAGTACCCCAAGGAGGGGCCAACGGCCTGACTTTC,CASSQVPQGGANGLTF
TRBJ2-3,few,TRBV7-9,TRBD2,TGTGCCAGCAGCCTCACAGCGGGAGGCTCTAGCACAGATACGCAGTATTTT,CASSLTAGGSSTDTQYF
TRBJ1-2,.,TRBV2,TRBD1,TGTGCCAGCAGTGAAACAGGGGGCGCCGGCTACACCTTC,CASSETGGAGYTF
TRBJ2-7,.,TRBV18,TRBD2,TGTGCCAGCTCACCGGGACTAGCGGAAGCCTACGAGCAGTACTTC,CASSPGLAEAYEQYF
TRBJ1-2,.,TRBV5-4,TRBD1,TGTGCCAGCAGCCCGTCGACAGGGGCCTTCGGAGGCTACACCTTC,CASSPSTGAFGGYTF
TRBJ1-1,few,TRBV5-4,.,TGTGCCAGCAGCTCCCGACTTATTGACAGCACTGAAGCTTTCTTT,CASSSRLIDSTEAFF
TRBJ1-5,.,TRBV13,.,TGTGCCAGCAGCTTTAGGGGGTTAGGAGTCAATCAGCCCCAGCATTTT,CASSFRGLGVNQPQHF
TRBJ2-7,.,TRBV10-2,TRBD2,TGCGCCAGCGGGGCTAGCGGAGACTACGAGCAGTACTTC,CASGASGDYEQYF
TRBJ1-5,.,TRBV9,.,TGTGCCAGCAGCGTAGATTCCGTTAATCAGCCCCAGCATTTT,CASSVDSVNQPQHF
TRBJ2-1,.,TRBV27,TRBD2,TGTGCCAGCAGTCCATCGAGGGGTAGCGGGGGTAACAATGAGCAGTTCTTC,CASSPSRGSGGNNEQFF
TRBJ2-4,.,TRBV7-2,TRBD2,TGTGCCAGCAGCTCCGTGACTAGCGAGTCCAAAAACATTCAGTACTTC,CASSSVTSESKNIQYF
TRBJ1-4,.,TRBV6-5,.,TGTGCCAGCAGTAAAAGGGGGATTTGGAATGAAAAACTGTTTTTT,CASSKRGIWNEKLFF
TRBJ2-1,medium-sized,TRBV16,.,TGTGCCAGCAGCCAATCGCGGCGGGTTGACAATGAGCAGTTCTTC,CASSQSRRVDNEQFF
TRBJ2-1,.,TRBV9,.,TGTGCCAGCAGCGTCGGCGGGTCGGTGGGTAATGAGCAGTTCTTC,CASSVGGSVGNEQFF
TRBJ2-1,.,TRBV7-9,.,TGTTCCAGCAGCCCGGTAGCCAATGAGCAGTTCTTC,CSSSPVANEQFF
TRBJ2-1,.,TRBV7-3,.,TGTGCCAGCAGCTTACTATTCTCGCGAGTATCCTACAATGAGCAGTTCTTC,CASSLLFSRVSYNEQFF
TRBJ1-5,.,TRBV7-2,.,TGTGCCAGCAGCAGACAGAATCAGCCCCAGCATTTT,CASSRQNQPQHF
TRBJ1-2,.,TRBV18,TRBD1,TGTGCCAGCTCACCTTTACAGGGGGACGTCGATGGCTACACCTTC,CASSPLQGDVDGYTF
TRBJ2-3,.,TRBV5-1,.,TGCGCCAGCAGCTTAGGAGGGGAATCCACAGATACGCAGTATTTT,CASSLGGESTDTQYF
TRBJ2-1,.,TRBV7-2,.,TGTGCCAGCAGCTTAAGGGCCCAACAGGGTTACTACAATGAGCAGTTCTTC,CASSLRAQQGYYNEQFF
TRBJ1-1,.,TRBV6-5,.,TGTGCCAGCAGTTTCCCAGGGAACACTGAAGCTTTCTTT,CASSFPGNTEAFF
TRBJ2-5,.,TRBV29-1,.,TGCAGCGTTGAACTCGGGAGTACAGAGACCCAGTACTTC,CSVELGSTETQYF
TRBJ1-1,once,TRBV28,.,TGTGCCAGCAGTAATAGTCTAAACGCTGAAGCTTTCTTT,CASSNSLNAEAFF
TRBJ2-5,.,TRBV11-1,.,TGTGCCAGCAGCCTACGCAGAGGAGAGACCCAGTACTTC,CASSLRRGETQYF
TRBJ2-7,.,TRBV7-8,.,TGTGCCAGCAGCTTGGTAGCCTACGAGCAGTACTTC,CASSLVAYEQYF
TRBJ2-3,.,TRBV5-1,.,TGCGCCAGCAGTCTTAGGGGGGGTAGCACAGATACGCAGTATTTT,CASSLRGGSTDTQYF
TRBJ2-7,.,TRBV6-1,.,TGTGCCAGCAGTGAAGCGAGGCCCCTCATGCAGTACTTC,CASSEARPLMQYF
TRBJ1-2,.,TRBV7-2,TRBD1,TGTGCCAGCAGCTTAGCAGGGGGCAACTATGGCTACACCTTC,CASSLAGGNYGYTF
TRBJ2-3,.,TRBV7-8,.,TGTGCCAGCAGCCCTAGGGGAAGGGGCACAGATACGCAGTATTTT,CASSPRGRGTDTQYF
TRBJ2-5,.,TRBV6-5,TRBD2,TGTGCCAGCAGTTACCGACTAGCGGGCCAAGAGACCCAGTACTTC,CASSYRLAGQETQYF
TRBJ2-1,.,TRBV9,TRBD2,TGTGCCAGCAGCGTAGCACTAGCGGGGGCTGACAATGAGCAGTTCTTC,CASSVALAGADNEQFF
TRBJ1-2,.,TRBV9,.,TGTGCCAGCAGCGCCGACACCCCGTATGGCTACACCTTC,CASSADTPYGYTF
TRBJ1-2,few,TRBV5-1,.,TGCGCCAGCAGCTTGAAGCCGATCGGCCCGGAGGGTGGCTACACCTTC,CASSLKPIGPEGGYTF
TRBJ1-5,.,TRBV5-1,.,TGCGCCAGCAGCTTGACACCGGGGGGGCAGCCCCAGCATTTT,CASSLTPGGQPQHF
TRBJ1-3,.,TRBV6-6,TRBD1,TGTGCCAGCAGTTCCTACGACAGGGCCGCCACCATATATTTT,CASSSYDRAATIYF
TRBJ2-3,once,TRBV27,.,TGTGCCGGCCCTACAGGGTGCACAGATACGCAGTATTTT,CAGPTGCTDTQYF
TRBJ2-3,.,TRBV6-4,TRBD2,TGTGCCAGCAGTGATACCAGCGGGAGGGCCGGGACAGATACGCAGTATTTT,CASSDTSGRAGTDTQYF
TRBJ1-5,few,TRBV6-5,.,TGTGCCAGCAGTTACGTCCCCCCCTACAATCAGCCCCAGCATTTT,CASSYVPPYNQPQHF
TRBJ2-5,.,TRBV6-6,.,TGTGCCAGCAGTTACAGCTTAGTGGAGCAGTACTTC,CASSYSLVEQYF
TRBJ1-1,.,TRBV6-1,.,TGTGCCAGCCGCCTCGTGGCGGGGGACACTGAAGCTTTCTTT,CASRLVAGDTEAFF